This TCR beta chain was found in a study of T-cell reconstitution after alpha-beta-depleted transplantation in children. Germline loops: CDR1 ENHRY, CDR2 SYGVKD. Unmatched junction bases numbered 4, after V lost 7 bases and J lost 7 bases. The CDR3 contains 14 residues. During its preparation, the TCRbeta library received unique molecular identifiers. TCRdb re-called the PCR reads with MiXCR, one entry per CDR3 protein. The profile shows about 240,000 distinct CDR3 sequences, 12% of them singletons. This clonotype was detected ten times or more. The genes are TRBV10-3 and TRBJ1-6, with TRBD1 identical over 10 bases. Sequenced material: PBMCs from the stem cell graft donor, taken from the stem cell graft. The source of this sequence is a human donor who donated a stem cell graft to a child with acute lymphoblastic leukemia. Here the CDR3 DNA reads TGTGCCATCACTCCGACAGGGGGCAATTCACCCCTCCACTTT. This translates into CAITPTGGNSPLHF.